Listed below are T cell receptor beta chains from one sample, sequenced in a study of CD8+CD57+ T cells in acquired aplastic anemia. TCRdb analysed the reads with MiXCR anew, one entry per CDR3 protein. The table includes about 110,000 distinct CDR3 sequences, 51% detected once. Sequenced sample: sorted CD4+, CD8+, or CD8+CD57+ T cells (not recorded which) from PBMCs. The receptors stem from a human donor in good health, serving as a control. CDR3s include the opening cysteine and the closing phenylalanine or tryptophan. Each record gives: J gene, CDR3 length, clone size, V gene, D gene, CDR3 protein, CDR3 DNA. A D gene is named only where the DNA matches it firmly. Clone size is given for some rows only: seen once, a few or many times, or a class if the clone is expanded.

TRBJ2-1 | 15 | NA | TRBV20-1 | TRBD2 | CSATIRAGGSDEQFF | TGCAGTGCTACGATTAGAGCGGGAGGGTCGGATGAGCAGTTCTTC
TRBJ1-6 | 15 | few | TRBV5-1 | NA | CASSLVGGNNSPLHF | TGCGCCAGCAGCTTGGTTGGGGGCAATAATTCACCCCTCCACTTT
TRBJ1-2 | 16 | many | TRBV3-1 | TRBD1 | CASSETRDRGNYGYTF | TGTGCCAGCAGCGAAACCAGGGACAGGGGTAACTATGGCTACACCTTC
TRBJ2-5 | 16 | many | TRBV7-8 | TRBD1 | CASSLEGAVYQETQYF | TGTGCCAGCAGCTTAGAGGGGGCCGTGTACCAAGAGACCCAGTACTTC
TRBJ2-7 | 15 | NA | TRBV10-1 | NA | CASSSRASLPGEQYF | TGCGCCAGCAGTAGCCGGGCCTCCCTTCCCGGCGAGCAGTACTTC
TRBJ2-7 | 11 | many | TRBV5-4 | NA | CAVPGASEQYF | TGTGCCGTCCCTGGGGCTTCCGAGCAGTACTTC
TRBJ2-3 | 13 | once | TRBV29-1 | NA | CSVDQVSTDTQYF | TGCAGCGTTGACCAAGTTAGCACAGATACGCAGTATTTT
TRBJ2-7 | 13 | once | TRBV7-2 | NA | CASSLRGANEQYF | TGTGCCAGCAGCTTACGGGGGGCAAACGAGCAGTACTTC
TRBJ2-7 | 15 | few | TRBV7-2 | TRBD2 | CASSLALAGGYEQYF | TGTGCCAGCAGCTTGGCCCTAGCGGGGGGTTACGAGCAGTACTTC
TRBJ2-7 | 11 | NA | TRBV25-1 | NA | CASSGTYEQYF | TGTGCCAGCAGTGGGACCTACGAGCAGTACTTC
TRBJ2-2 | 15 | NA | TRBV24-1 | NA | CATSDTGMNTGELFF | TGTGCCACCAGTGATACAGGGATGAACACCGGGGAGCTGTTTTTT
TRBJ1-5 | 13 | NA | TRBV24-1 | TRBD1 | CATGTGDYQPQHF | TGTGCGACCGGGACAGGGGATTATCAGCCCCAGCATTTT
TRBJ2-7 | 11 | few | TRBV10-3 | NA | CAIMVDYEQYF | TGTGCCATCATGGTGGACTACGAGCAGTACTTC
TRBJ1-2 | 15 | NA | TRBV25-1 | NA | CASSDPGLANYGYTF | TGTGCCAGCAGTGATCCGGGGCTCGCTAACTATGGCTACACCTTC
TRBJ1-4 | 15 | few | TRBV6-5 | TRBD1 | CASSYRDRAGEKLFF | TGTGCCAGCAGTTACCGGGACAGGGCTGGAGAAAAACTGTTTTTT
TRBJ2-1 | 14 | few | TRBV10-3 | NA | CAISESGSVNEQFF | TGTGCCATCAGTGAGTCGGGGAGCGTCAATGAGCAGTTCTTC
TRBJ1-5 | 14 | few | TRBV24-1 | NA | CATSRDTYNEPQHF | TGTGCCACCAGTCGGGACACTTACAATGAGCCCCAGCATTTT
TRBJ2-7 | 18 | many | TRBV19 | TRBD1 | CASSPNDGQGVDSYEQYF | TGTGCCAGTAGTCCCAACGACGGACAGGGGGTGGACTCCTACGAGCAGTACTTC
TRBJ2-3 | 16 | few | TRBV10-3 | TRBD2 | CAISERGLAGKDTQYF | TGTGCCATCAGTGAGAGGGGATTAGCGGGGAAAGATACGCAGTATTTT
TRBJ1-2 | 13 | once | TRBV25-1 | NA | CASSEQGQKGYTF | TGTGCCAGCAGTGAGCAAGGGCAGAAAGGCTACACCTTC
TRBJ2-7 | 15 | NA | TRBV4-1 | TRBD1 | CASRPTGQANYEQYF | TGCGCCAGCAGACCGACGGGACAGGCGAACTACGAGCAGTACTTC
TRBJ1-1 | 13 | few | TRBV29-1 | NA | CSVESGRNTEAFF | TGCAGCGTTGAATCGGGGCGGAACACTGAAGCTTTCTTT
TRBJ2-7 | 14 | many | TRBV19 | TRBD1 | CASTDRAGSYEQYF | TGTGCCAGCACTGACAGGGCGGGCTCCTACGAGCAGTACTTC
TRBJ1-1 | 13 | many | TRBV13 | NA | CASSLAQGTEAFF | TGTGCCAGCAGCTTAGCTCAGGGCACTGAAGCTTTCTTT
TRBJ1-6 | 14 | NA | TRBV2 | NA | CASSQAAGNSPLHF | TGTGCCAGCAGCCAGGCAGCAGGCAATTCACCCCTCCACTTT
TRBJ1-2 | 13 | NA | TRBV19 | TRBD1 | CASSKGQGVGYTF | TGTGCCAGTAGTAAGGGACAGGGGGTCGGCTACACCTTC
TRBJ1-5 | 15 | many | TRBV6-1 | NA | CASSEENLGNQPQHF | TGTGCCAGCAGTGAAGAAAACCTCGGGAATCAGCCCCAGCATTTT
TRBJ2-2 | 13 | once | TRBV10-3 | NA | CASSSSTEGELFF | TGTGCCAGCAGTTCCTCCACGGAGGGGGAGCTGTTTTTT
TRBJ2-7 | 15 | many | TRBV10-3 | NA | CAIKGDKDNSYEQYF | TGTGCCATCAAGGGGGATAAAGACAACTCCTACGAGCAGTACTTC
TRBJ2-7 | 15 | NA | TRBV9 | NA | CASSGGRGIKNEQYF | TGTGCCAGCAGCGGGGGAAGGGGGATCAAAAACGAGCAGTACTTC
TRBJ1-1 | 13 | NA | TRBV9 | NA | CASSVSGSYAASF | TGTGCCAGCAGCGTGTCAGGATCTTATGCAGCTTCCTTT
TRBJ2-5 | 14 | NA | TRBV24-1 | NA | CATSDPGVGGTQYF | TGTGCCACCAGTGACCCCGGGGTTGGGGGGACCCAGTACTTC
TRBJ2-3 | 14 | NA | TRBV2 | TRBD1 | CASTEQGGTDTQYF | TGTGCCAGCACGGAACAGGGGGGTACAGATACGCAGTATTTT
TRBJ1-5 | 13 | few | TRBV19 | NA | CASSIGWQGPQHF | TGTGCCAGTAGTATAGGGTGGCAGGGGCCCCAGCATTTT
TRBJ2-7 | 13 | once | TRBV10-3 | TRBD2 | CAITTSGSYEQYF | TGTGCCATCACGACTAGCGGGAGCTACGAGCAGTACTTC
TRBJ1-1 | 12 | many | TRBV19 | NA | CASGWQNTEAFF | TGTGCCAGTGGCTGGCAGAACACTGAAGCTTTCTTT
TRBJ1-2 | 16 | NA | TRBV15 | NA | CATSSTHSVRAYGYTF | TGTGCCACCAGCAGTACACACAGCGTCCGAGCCTATGGCTACACCTTC
TRBJ2-3 | 15 | NA | TRBV29-1 | NA | CSVVGVGGSTDTQYF | TGCAGCGTTGTGGGGGTGGGCGGATCCACAGATACGCAGTATTTT
TRBJ1-2 | 14 | many | TRBV10-3 | NA | CAISESKSNYGYTF | TGTGCCATCAGTGAGTCGAAGTCTAACTATGGCTACACCTTC
TRBJ1-5 | 15 | many | TRBV12-3/TRBV12-4 | NA | CASSFHGTSNQPQHF | TGTGCCAGCAGTTTTCACGGGACTAGCAATCAGCCCCAGCATTTT
TRBJ1-5 | 14 | NA | TRBV7-2 | NA | CASSLSYSNQPQHF | TGTGCCAGCAGCTTAAGCTATAGCAATCAGCCCCAGCATTTT
TRBJ1-2 | 12 | NA | TRBV29-1 | NA | CSVDGTRGGYTF | TGCAGCGTCGACGGGACGCGAGGGGGCTACACCTTC
TRBJ1-1 | 12 | once | TRBV2 | NA | CAGRDGILNAFF | TGTGCCGGCCGGGACGGAATACTGAACGCTTTCTTT
TRBJ1-1 | 12 | many | TRBV19 | NA | CASRWGATEAFF | TGTGCCAGTAGGTGGGGGGCCACTGAAGCTTTCTTT
TRBJ2-1 | 16 | once | TRBV29-1 | TRBD1 | CSVASWTGLKKGEQFF | TGCAGCGTTGCCTCCTGGACAGGGTTAAAGAAAGGTGAGCAGTTCTTC
TRBJ1-6 | 15 | NA | TRBV20-1 | NA | CSARAGENYNSPLHF | TGCAGTGCTAGAGCCGGAGAGAACTATAATTCACCCCTCCACTTT
TRBJ1-1 | 14 | NA | TRBV25-1 | NA | CASSVGGTNTEAFF | TGTGCCAGCAGTGTTGGCGGCACTAACACTGAAGCTTTCTTT
TRBJ2-2 | 13 | many | TRBV25-1 | NA | CASSTPNTGELFF | TGTGCCAGCAGTACACCGAACACCGGGGAGCTGTTTTTT
TRBJ2-1 | 14 | NA | TRBV25-1 | TRBD2 | CASRGSGRALEQFF | TGTGCCAGCAGGGGGAGCGGGAGGGCCCTTGAGCAGTTCTTC
TRBJ1-4 | 15 | NA | TRBV19 | NA | CASRPTWGSNEKLFF | TGTGCCAGTAGACCCACGTGGGGGTCTAATGAAAAACTGTTTTTT
TRBJ1-2 | 15 | NA | TRBV5-1 | NA | CASSADSIANYGYTF | TGCGCCAGCAGCGCGGACAGCATTGCTAACTATGGCTACACCTTC
TRBJ1-1 | 16 | many | TRBV4-2 | TRBD1 | CASSQDGTGEGTEAFF | TGTGCCAGCAGCCAAGATGGGACAGGGGAAGGCACTGAAGCTTTCTTT
TRBJ1-3 | 16 | many | TRBV19 | NA | CASSIFHRNSGNTIYF | TGTGCCAGTAGTATTTTTCACCGCAACTCTGGAAACACCATATATTTT
TRBJ1-2 | 15 | many | TRBV5-8 | NA | CASSPRVLLVDGYTF | TGTGCCAGCAGCCCCAGGGTTTTGTTGGTCGATGGCTACACCTTC
TRBJ2-3 | 12 | NA | TRBV29-1 | NA | CSVDSSTDTQYF | TGCAGCGTTGACTCTAGCACAGATACGCAGTATTTT
TRBJ1-5 | 13 | NA | TRBV28 | NA | CASSRFGDQPQHF | TGTGCCAGCAGTAGGTTCGGGGATCAGCCCCAGCATTTT
TRBJ2-7 | 12 | few | TRBV20-1 | NA | CSGDGPGNEQYF | TGCAGTGGTGACGGGCCAGGGAACGAGCAGTACTTC